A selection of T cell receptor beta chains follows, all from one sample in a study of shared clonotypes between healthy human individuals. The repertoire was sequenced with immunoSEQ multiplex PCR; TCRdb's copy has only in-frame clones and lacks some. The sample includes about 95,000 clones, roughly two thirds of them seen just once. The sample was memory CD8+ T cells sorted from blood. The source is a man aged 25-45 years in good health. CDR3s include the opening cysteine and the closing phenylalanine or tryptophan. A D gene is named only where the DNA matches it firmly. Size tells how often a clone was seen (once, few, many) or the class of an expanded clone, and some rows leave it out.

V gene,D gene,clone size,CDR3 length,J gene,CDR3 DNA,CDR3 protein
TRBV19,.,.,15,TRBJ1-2,TGTGCCAGGGATCTCCACCGGGACTTATGGAGGGGCTACACCTTC,CARDLHRDLWRGYTF
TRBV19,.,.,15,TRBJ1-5,TGTGCCAGTAGCCCCAGGAGATATAGCAATCAGCCCCAGCATTTT,CASSPRRYSNQPQHF
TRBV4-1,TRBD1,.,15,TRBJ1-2,TGCGCCAGCAGCCAAGATGGGACAGCCTTCTATGGCTACACCTTC,CASSQDGTAFYGYTF
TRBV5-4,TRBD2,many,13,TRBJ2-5,TGTGCCAGCAGCTTGGGGGATAGCGGGTTCCAGTACTTC,CASSLGDSGFQYF
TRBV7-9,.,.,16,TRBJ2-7,TGTGCCAGCAGCTTAGTGGCACTCACGAGCTCCTACGAGCAGTACTTC,CASSLVALTSSYEQYF
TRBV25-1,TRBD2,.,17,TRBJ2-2,TGTGCCAGCAGTGAAACAAAACGGGAGGGCCGCACCGGGGAGCTGTTTTTT,CASSETKREGRTGELFF
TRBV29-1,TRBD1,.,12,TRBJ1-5,TGCAGCGTTGGGACAGGGAATCAGCCCCAGCATTTT,CSVGTGNQPQHF
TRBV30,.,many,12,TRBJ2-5,TGTGCCTGGACCCGAGACCAAGAGACCCAGTACTTC,CAWTRDQETQYF
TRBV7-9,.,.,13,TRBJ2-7,TGTGCCAGCAGCTTAATGGCAGGGAGCGAGCAGTACTTC,CASSLMAGSEQYF
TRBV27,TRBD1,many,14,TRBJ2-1,TGTGCCAGCAGTATTGGGACAGCGATCAATGAGCAGTTCTTC,CASSIGTAINEQFF
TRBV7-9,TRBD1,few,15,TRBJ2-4,TGTGCCAGCAGCTTCGACAGGGGGGTAGTCCACATTCAGTACTTC,CASSFDRGVVHIQYF
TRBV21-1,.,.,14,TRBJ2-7,TGTGCCAGCAGCAAAGCGGACCCCTCCTACGAGCAGTACTTC,CASSKADPSYEQYF
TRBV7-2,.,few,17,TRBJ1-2,TGTGCCAGCAGCTTTTTGAGTGCGGGACGGATAAACTATGGCTACACCTTC,CASSFLSAGRINYGYTF
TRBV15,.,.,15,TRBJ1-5,TGTGCCACCAGCGAACAGGGTTCGAGCAATCAGCCCCAGCATTTT,CATSEQGSSNQPQHF
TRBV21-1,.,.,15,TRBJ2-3,TGTGCCAGCAGCAATTCGGGACTCTGCACAGATACGCAGTATTTT,CASSNSGLCTDTQYF
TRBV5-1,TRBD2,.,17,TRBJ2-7,TGCGCCAGCAGCTTGGTCCCGGGACTAGCTTATACCTACGAGCAGTACTTC,CASSLVPGLAYTYEQYF
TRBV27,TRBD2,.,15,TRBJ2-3,TGTGCCAGCAGTTTAATCGGACTAGCGACAGATACGCAGTATTTT,CASSLIGLATDTQYF
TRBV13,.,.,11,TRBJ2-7,TGTGCCAGCAGCAGGACCTACGAGCAGTACTTC,CASSRTYEQYF
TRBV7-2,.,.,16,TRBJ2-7,TGTGCCAGCAGCTTTTCGGCGGGTGGGCGTTCCTACGAGCAGTACTTC,CASSFSAGGRSYEQYF
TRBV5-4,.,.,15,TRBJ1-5,TGTGCCAGCAGCTTATCGACCGATAGCAATCAGCCCCAGCATTTT,CASSLSTDSNQPQHF
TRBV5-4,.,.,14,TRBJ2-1,TGTGCCAGCTCCCCTGGGAGTTCGGACTCTGAGCAGTTCTTC,CASSPGSSDSEQFF
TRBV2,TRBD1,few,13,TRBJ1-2,TGTGCCAGCAGTGAGACAGGGACCTATGGCTACACCTTC,CASSETGTYGYTF
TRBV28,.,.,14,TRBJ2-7,TGTGCCAGCAGGTTCCGGGACATGCTATACGAGCAGTACTTC,CASRFRDMLYEQYF
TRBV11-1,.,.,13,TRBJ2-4,TGTGCCAGCAGCCGGCCCCCCAAAAACATTCAGTACTTC,CASSRPPKNIQYF
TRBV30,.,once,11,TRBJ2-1,TGTGCCTGGAGTGCCGACAATGAGCAGTTCTTC,CAWSADNEQFF
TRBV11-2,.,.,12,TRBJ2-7,TGTGCCAGCAGCTTAGGGGCGTACGAGCAGTACTTC,CASSLGAYEQYF
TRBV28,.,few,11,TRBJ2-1,TGTGCCAGCATGGGTGGCTCGGGGCAGTTCTTC,CASMGGSGQFF
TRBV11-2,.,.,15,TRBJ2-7,TGTGCCAGCAGCTTAGTTACTGGATCGGGGTACGAGCAGTACTTC,CASSLVTGSGYEQYF
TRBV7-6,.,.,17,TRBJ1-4,TGTGCCAGCAGCCAGTTTGGGGACCAGGGGCTTGGTGAAAAACTGTTTTTT,CASSQFGDQGLGEKLFF
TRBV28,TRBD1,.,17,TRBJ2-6,TGTGCCAGCAGTTTCCTGACAGGGGGCGCTGGGGCCAACGTCCTGACTTTC,CASSFLTGGAGANVLTF
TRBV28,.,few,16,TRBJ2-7,TGTGCCAGCAGTTTATTCACGGCCGGGACCTCCTACGAGCAGTACTTC,CASSLFTAGTSYEQYF
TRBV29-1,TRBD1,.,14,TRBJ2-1,TGCAGCGACAGGACAGGCAGCTCCTACAATGAGCAGTTCTTC,CSDRTGSSYNEQFF
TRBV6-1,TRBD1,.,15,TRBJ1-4,TGTGCCAGCAGTGAAGCCGAAGGGACAGGTGAAAAACTGTTTTTT,CASSEAEGTGEKLFF
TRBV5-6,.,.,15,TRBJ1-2,TGTGCCAGCAGGCGTAGGGGCAGGGACATCTATGGCTACACCTTC,CASRRRGRDIYGYTF
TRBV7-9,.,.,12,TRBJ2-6,TGTGCCAGCACCGTCGCCCTCAACGTCCTGACTTTC,CASTVALNVLTF
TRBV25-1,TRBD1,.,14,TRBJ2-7,TGTGCCAGCAGTGGGACAGGGGGGTCGTACGAGCAGTACTTC,CASSGTGGSYEQYF
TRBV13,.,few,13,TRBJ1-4,TGTGCCAGCAGCTTAACGGGTAATGAAAAACTGTTTTTT,CASSLTGNEKLFF
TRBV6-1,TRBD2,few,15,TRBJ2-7,TGTGCCAGCAGTGAACTAGCGGGAGGGCCAGGCGAGCAGTACTTC,CASSELAGGPGEQYF
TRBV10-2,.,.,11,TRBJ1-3,TGCGCCAGCTTCTCCGGAAACACCATATATTTT,CASFSGNTIYF
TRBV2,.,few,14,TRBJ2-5,TGTGCCAGCAGTGAAAACAGGGACCAAGAGACCCAGTACTTC,CASSENRDQETQYF